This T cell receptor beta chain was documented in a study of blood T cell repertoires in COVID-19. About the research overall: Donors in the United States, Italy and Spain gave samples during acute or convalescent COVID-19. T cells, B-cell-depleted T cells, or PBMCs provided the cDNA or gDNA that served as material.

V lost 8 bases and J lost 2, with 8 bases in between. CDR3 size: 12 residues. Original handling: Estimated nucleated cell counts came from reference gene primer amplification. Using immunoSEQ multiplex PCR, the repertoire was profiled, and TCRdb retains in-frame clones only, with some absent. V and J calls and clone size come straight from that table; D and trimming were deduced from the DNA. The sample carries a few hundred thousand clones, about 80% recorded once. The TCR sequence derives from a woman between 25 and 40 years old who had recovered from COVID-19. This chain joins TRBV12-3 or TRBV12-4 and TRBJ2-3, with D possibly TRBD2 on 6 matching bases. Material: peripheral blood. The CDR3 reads CASRGVTDTQYF. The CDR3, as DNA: TGTGCCAGCCGCGGGGTCACAGATACGCAGTATTTT.